These 26 T cell receptor beta chains came from one sample sequenced in a study of T cells in Graves' hyperthyroidism and ophthalmopathy. The investigators amplified TCR beta CDR3 regions from RNA transcripts. The TCR CDR3 first-round RT-PCR relied on the HTBI primer set. Each CDR3 protein gets one entry after TCRdb re-called the multiplex PCR reads with MiXCR. The data contain some 620,000 distinct CDR3 sequences, 15% to 20% of them singletons. Material: blood. The source is a woman in her twenties or thirties with Graves' hyperthyroidism.

Many counts were recorded for this clonotype. J is TRBJ2-2 and V is TRBV11-2; 9 nucleotides agree with TRBD2. The CDR3 is made up of 17 amino acids. Germline V CDR1 and CDR2: SGHAT, FQNNGV. With V trimmed by 4 bases and J by 7 bases, 13 bases remained unmatched. The CDR3 nucleotides are TGTGCCAGCAGCTCGTACCATAGCGGGAGTACGGGCGGGGAGCTGTTTTTT. Residues: CASSSYHSGSTGGELFF.

The rearrangement links TRBV14 to TRBJ1-1; D may be TRBD1 (5 bases). The CDR3 runs 14 residues. V lost 1 base and J 0 bases, leaving 6 bases between the germline ends. The V gene's germline CDR1 is SGHDN and CDR2 FVKESK. Written as DNA, the CDR3 is TGTGCCAGCAGCCAAGGCAGGGTGAACACTGAAGCTTTCTTT. This translates into CASSQGRVNTEAFF. The complete variable domain, with remaining parts taken from reference TRBV14 and TRBJ1-1, reads EAGVTQFPSHSVIEKGQTVTLRCDPISGHDNLYWYRRVMGKEIKFLLHFVKESKQDESGMPNNRFLAERTGGTYSTLKVQPAELEDSGVYFCASSQGRVNTEAFFGQGTRLTVV.

This clonotype occurred many times. This chain links TRBV2 with TRBJ1-1; TRBD1 is a possible D gene (5 bases). This CDR3 spans 13 amino acids. The germline V gene encodes CDR1 SNHLY and CDR2 FYNNEI. V was clipped by 6 bases and J by 3 bases, with 11 bases between them. In DNA form, the CDR3 reads TGTGCCAGCAGCCGGGACGGCTACACTGAAGCTTTCTTT. It encodes CASSRDGYTEAFF.

The V and J genes are TRBV6-2 or TRBV6-3 and TRBJ2-7; a possible D gene is TRBD1 (6 bases). CDR1 MNHEY and CDR2 SVGEGT come from the germline V gene. The V gene lost 6 bases and the J gene lost 3 bases, with 18 bases spanning the gap. This CDR3 spans 15 amino acids. The CDR3, as DNA: TGTGCCAGCAGACCCCGGTCAGGGGCCCACTACGAGCAGTACTTC. Protein sequence: CASRPRSGAHYEQYF.

In the case of this clonotype: Possible read error: a much larger clone is one base away. The chain couples TRBV12-3 or TRBV12-4 to TRBJ2-7; TRBD1 aligns across 10 bases. The CDR3 is 15 residues long. The CDR3 DNA is TGTGCCCGCAGTTTATCCGGGACAGGGGTTGCCGAGCAGTACTTC. This translates into CARSLSGTGVAEQYF.

The chain uses TRBV27 and TRBJ2-3, with 11 bases fitting TRBD2. The J segment lost 4 bases and the V segment lost 5 bases, leaving 11 bases of the junction unmatched. This CDR3 has 17 amino acids. Germline-derived CDR1 and CDR2 are MNHEY and SMNVEV (reference sequence). The CDR3 is CASSTLLTSGSADTQYF. The CDR3 coding sequence is TGTGCCAGCAGTACTCTCTTAACTAGCGGGAGTGCAGATACGCAGTATTTT.

The V and J genes are TRBV10-3 and TRBJ2-5, with no clear D. The CDR3 sequence is 14 residues long. The germline V and J ends were trimmed by 3 bases and 1 base, with 9 bases remaining between them. Germline CDR1 ENHRY, CDR2 SYGVKD. The DNA for the CDR3 is TGTGCCATCAGTGACCCACTAACCCAAGAGACCCAGTACTTC. The encoded protein is CAISDPLTQETQYF.

The rearrangement uses TRBV12-3 or TRBV12-4 and TRBJ1-3; the match to TRBD1 covers 7 bases. Germline trimming cut 8 bases from V and 9 bases from J; bases unmatched to any gene: 13. The CDR3 contains 14 residues. The CDR3 nucleotides are TGTGCCAGCCGTGCCGGGACAGAGCAAACCACCATATATTTT. Its translation is CASRAGTEQTTIYF.

This clonotype showed up just a few times. The chain carries TRBV28 and TRBJ1-1; TRBD1 matches 9 bases. V shed 5 bases, J shed 1 base, and the junction held 8 bases outside the gene matches. Per germline, CDR1 MDHEN and CDR2 SYDVKM. CDR3 length: 16 residues. CDR3 residues: CASSAPGQGENTEAFF. The CDR3 DNA follows: TGTGCCAGCAGTGCCCCGGGACAGGGAGAGAACACTGAAGCTTTCTTT.

This clonotype was counted at least ten times. The chain uses TRBV6-2 or TRBV6-3 and TRBJ1-1; no definite D call. V gave up 0 bases and J gave up 3 bases, with 8 bases separating them. Germline-derived CDR1 and CDR2 are MNHEY and SVGEGT. The length of the CDR3 is 14 residues. CDR3 in DNA: TGTGCCAGCAGTTACTCTTTGGGGTACACTGAAGCTTTCTTT. Protein: CASSYSLGYTEAFF.

This clonotype has just a few counts. This chain uses TRBV28 with TRBJ1-4; the D is unclear. The CDR3 has 16 residues. The germline gives CDR1 MDHEN, CDR2 SYDVKM. Trimming cost V 0 bases and J 0 bases, with 8 bases left between them. The CDR3 DNA reads as TGTGCCAGCAGTTTATGGAGAGGGTCAACTAATGAAAAACTGTTTTTT. This gives the protein CASSLWRGSTNEKLFF.

The gene calls are TRBV16 and TRBJ2-4, with D tentatively TRBD1 (6 bases). CDR1 and CDR2 (germline): KGHSY, FQNENV. Trimming removed 2 bases from V and 2 bases from J, with 19 bases in between. The CDR3 extends over 18 amino acids. The CDR3 DNA follows: TGTGCCAGCAGCCAAGGGGAGTCCCGGGGACATCCCAAAAACATTCAGTACTTC. Amino acids: CASSQGESRGHPKNIQYF.

There are a few counts of this clonotype. The J gene is TRBJ2-2, the V gene TRBV28, with a possible D match to TRBD1 (6 bases). The germline CDR1 and CDR2 sequences are MDHEN and SYDVKM. V was pared by 3 bases and J by 1 base, with 9 bases between. CDR3 length: 15 residues. The CDR3 DNA reads as TGTGCCAGCAGTTTTTGGGACAAGAACACCGGGGAGCTGTTTTTT. Translating gives CASSFWDKNTGELFF.

This clonotype was seen only a few times. The V and J genes are TRBV7-9 and TRBJ1-2, with 7 bases matching TRBD1. V trimming: 2 bases; J trimming: 5 bases; junction bases outside the gene matches: 8. The length of the CDR3 is 15 residues. Germline V gene sequence: CDR1 SEHNR, CDR2 FQNEAQ (reference sequence). The CDR3 DNA reads as TGTGCCAGCAGCTTAACGCACAGGGGAGATTATGGCTACACCTTC. This translates into CASSLTHRGDYGYTF.

The rearrangement joins TRBV5-1 to TRBJ1-6, with D unclear. Trimming pared 2 bases from V and 8 bases from J, leaving 2 bases between. CDR3 length: 11 amino acids. The germline V gene has CDR1 SGHRS and CDR2 YFSETQ. The CDR3 bases are TGCGCCAGCAGCTTAGATTCACCCCTCCACTTT. It translates to CASSLDSPLHF.

This clonotype was detected only a few times. This sequence joins TRBV20-1 and TRBJ2-7; D is undetermined. The CDR3 length is 13 residues. Trimming pared 1 base from V and 4 bases from J, leaving 11 bases between. CDR1 DFQATT and CDR2 SNEGSKA come from the germline V gene (reference sequence). The CDR3 protein is CSARGPENYEQYF. For the CDR3, the DNA is TGCAGTGCTAGAGGGCCGGAGAATTACGAGCAGTACTTC.

This clonotype appeared many times. One end of the junction does not line up with germline, which may come from a read error. The gene calls are TRBV5-1 and TRBJ2-7; D is unresolved. This CDR3 has 11 amino acids. Germline V CDR1 and CDR2: SGHRS, YFSETQ. The CDR3 sequence is CASSFGYEQYF. The CDR3 coding sequence is TGTGCCAGCAGTTTCGGCTACGAGCAGTACTTC.

J is TRBJ2-7 and V is TRBV29-1; TRBD1 agrees at 11 bases. CDR3 length equals 11 residues. Germline V gene data show CDR1 as SQVTM and CDR2 as ANQGSEA. The junction had 4 bases not matched to a gene; V was cut back by 8 bases and J by 7 bases. Here the CDR3 reads CSWGQGEEQYF. For the CDR3, the DNA is TGCAGCTGGGGACAGGGGGAAGAGCAGTACTTC.

The V call is TRBV9, the J call TRBJ1-2; perhaps TRBD1 as D (5 bases). Germline V lookup: CDR1 SGDLS, CDR2 YYNGEE. The CDR3 length is 16 residues. Trimming shortened V by 0 bases and J by 1 base, and 13 bases separated the two germline ends. CDR3 protein: CASSVEGRTNNYGYTF. In DNA form, the CDR3 reads TGTGCCAGCAGCGTAGAAGGTCGGACAAATAACTATGGCTACACCTTC.

This clonotype has ten or more counts. The V call is TRBV2, the J call TRBJ2-7, with TRBD1 matching 8 bases. The CDR3 has 15 residues. Germline assignment: CDR1 SNHLY and CDR2 FYNNEI. V lost 3 bases to trimming and J lost 3 bases; unmatched junction nucleotides: 7. CDR3 residues: CASSEGRTGLYEQYF. CDR3 sequence (DNA): TGTGCCAGCAGTGAGGGGCGGACAGGGCTCTACGAGCAGTACTTC.

This clonotype was detected ten times or more. This sequence joins TRBV7-6 and TRBJ1-1; 7 bases line up with TRBD1. Per the germline V gene, CDR1 is SGHVS and CDR2 is FNYEAQ. The CDR3 spans 14 residues. The V gene end was trimmed by 2 bases and the J gene end by 6 bases; junction bases not matched to a gene: 6. The CDR3 DNA is TGTGCCAGCAGCTTATATTCGCAGGGGGCTGAAGCTTTCTTT. Amino acid sequence: CASSLYSQGAEAFF.

This clonotype was counted a single time. The CDR3 nucleotides are TGTGCCTGGAGTGGGGCAGAAAGCTACGAGCAGTACTTC. Translating gives CAWSGAESYEQYF. The genes are TRBV30 and TRBJ2-7; no firm D call. The V end lost 1 base, the J end lost 3 bases, and 10 bases lay between the germline ends. The CDR3 is 13 residues long. Germline values: CDR1 GTSNPN, CDR2 SVGIG (reference sequence). Full variable domain (missing parts from reference TRBV30 and TRBJ2-7): SQTIHQWPATLVQPVGSPLSLECTVEGTSNPNLYWYRQAAGRGLQLLFYSVGIGQISSEVPQNLSASRPQDRQFILSSKKLLLSDSGFYLCAWSGAESYEQYFGPGTRLTVT.

This clonotype was counted ten times or more. The gene calls are TRBV20-1 and TRBJ2-7; D unclear. In germline, CDR1 is DFQATT, CDR2 SNEGSKA (reference sequence). The CDR3 is 15 residues long. Between the trimmed V and J ends, which lost 0 bases and 0 bases, there was a span of 12 bases. CDR3 sequence (DNA): TGCAGTGCTAGAGACAGGACCGGTAGCTCCTACGAGCAGTACTTC. Protein: CSARDRTGSSYEQYF.

This clonotype was recorded once. The CDR3 region has the DNA TGTGCCAGCAGCGGTCTGGTTCCGAGCGGGGAGCTGTTTTTT. Residues: CASSGLVPSGELFF. This rearrangement joins TRBV6-1 to TRBJ2-2; D is uncertain. The germline gives CDR1 MNHNS, CDR2 SASEGT. V dropped 6 bases and J dropped 7 bases, with 15 bases sitting between them. The CDR3 contains 14 residues.

This clonotype has at least ten counts. The rearrangement uses TRBV28 and TRBJ1-1; 8 bases match TRBD1. The CDR3 totals 14 residues. Per germline, CDR1 MDHEN and CDR2 SYDVKM. The trim removed 6 bases at V and 1 base at J, leaving 4 bases unmatched. This chain's CDR3 is CASRTGGTNTEAFF. CDR3 DNA sequence: TGTGCCAGCAGAACAGGGGGTACGAACACTGAAGCTTTCTTT.

The sample holds a few counts of this clonotype. The chain couples TRBV5-1 to TRBJ2-7, with 7 bases fitting TRBD1. J gave up 3 bases and V 3 bases, and 9 bases lay outside the gene matches. This CDR3 contains 15 residues. Germline V gives CDR1 SGHRS, CDR2 YFSETQ. In DNA, the CDR3 is TGCGCCAGCAGCTCCCAGGGGGTGTCCCTCTACGAGCAGTACTTC. Translation: CASSSQGVSLYEQYF.